This T cell receptor (beta chain) was profiled in a study of blood T cell repertoires in COVID-19. Data came from immunoSEQ multiplex PCR; TCRdb stores just in-frame clones and leaves some out. Of a few hundred thousand clones in the sample, 90% are singletons; the top ten hold around 4.4%. Participant age was roughly 18 to 90 years, and participants resided in roughly 25 US areas. Which cohort a participant joined came from the clinical history participants gave. The V and J ends lost 4 bases and 1 base respectively, with 31 bases between them. CDR3 length: 21 amino acids. Germline V lookup: CDR1 LGHNA, CDR2 YNFKEQ. This clone was recorded once.

The sequence came from a woman aged 18-29 years with acute COVID-19. Sequencing input: PBMCs or T cells enriched from blood (not recorded which). V is TRBV4-2 and J is TRBJ1-2; D remains ambiguous. For the CDR3, the DNA is TGTGCCAGCAGCCTGCCGAGTAATCGATACCCGCTAACCCTATATAACTATGGCTACACCTTC. Its translation: CASSLPSNRYPLTLYNYGYTF.